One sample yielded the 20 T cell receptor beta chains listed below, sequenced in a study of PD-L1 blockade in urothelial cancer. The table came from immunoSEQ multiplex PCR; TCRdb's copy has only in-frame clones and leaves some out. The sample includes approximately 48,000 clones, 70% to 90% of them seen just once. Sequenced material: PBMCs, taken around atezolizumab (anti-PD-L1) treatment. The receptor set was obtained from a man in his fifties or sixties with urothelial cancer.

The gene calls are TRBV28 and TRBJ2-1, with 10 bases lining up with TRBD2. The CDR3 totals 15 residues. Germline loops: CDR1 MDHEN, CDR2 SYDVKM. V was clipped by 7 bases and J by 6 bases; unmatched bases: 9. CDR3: CASMGVLAGSNEQFF. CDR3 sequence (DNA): TGTGCCAGCATGGGAGTACTAGCGGGAAGCAATGAGCAGTTCTTC. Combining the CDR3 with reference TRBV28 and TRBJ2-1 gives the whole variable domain DVKVTQSSRYLVKRTGEKVFLECVQDMDHENMFWYRQDPGLGLRLIYFSYDVKMKEKGDIPEGYSVSREKKERFSLILESASTNQTSMYLCASMGVLAGSNEQFFGPGTRLTVL.

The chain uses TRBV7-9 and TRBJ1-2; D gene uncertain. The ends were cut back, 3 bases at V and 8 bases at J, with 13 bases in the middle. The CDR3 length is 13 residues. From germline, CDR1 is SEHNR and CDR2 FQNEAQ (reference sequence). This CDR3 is CASSFEAIRGYTF. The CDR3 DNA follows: TGTGCCAGCAGCTTCGAAGCGATACGGGGCTACACCTTC.

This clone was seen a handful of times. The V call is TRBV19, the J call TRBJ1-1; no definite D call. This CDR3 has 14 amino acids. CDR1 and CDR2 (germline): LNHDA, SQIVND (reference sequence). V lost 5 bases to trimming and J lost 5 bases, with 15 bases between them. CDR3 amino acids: CASSPPRARTEAFF. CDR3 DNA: TGTGCCAGTAGTCCCCCGAGGGCGAGGACTGAAGCTTTCTTT.

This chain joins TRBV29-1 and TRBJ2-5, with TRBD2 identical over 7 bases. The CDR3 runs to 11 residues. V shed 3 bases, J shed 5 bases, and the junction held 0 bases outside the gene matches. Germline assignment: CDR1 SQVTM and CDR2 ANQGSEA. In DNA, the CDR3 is TGCAGCGTTGACGGGGGGGAGACCCAGTACTTC. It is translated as CSVDGGETQYF.

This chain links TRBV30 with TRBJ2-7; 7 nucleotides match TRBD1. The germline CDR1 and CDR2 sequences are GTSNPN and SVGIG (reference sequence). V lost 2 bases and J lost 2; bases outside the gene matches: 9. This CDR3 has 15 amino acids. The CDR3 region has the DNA TGTGCCTGGAGTCTCCGGGACAGTGGAACCTACGAGCAGTACTTC. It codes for CAWSLRDSGTYEQYF.

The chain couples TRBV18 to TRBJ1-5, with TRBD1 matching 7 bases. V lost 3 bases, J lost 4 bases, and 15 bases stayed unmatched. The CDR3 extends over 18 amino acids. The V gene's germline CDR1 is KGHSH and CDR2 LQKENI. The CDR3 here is CASSPRGDLQLSNQPQHF. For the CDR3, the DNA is TGTGCCAGCTCACCCAGGGGGGACCTCCAGCTATCGAATCAGCCCCAGCATTTT.

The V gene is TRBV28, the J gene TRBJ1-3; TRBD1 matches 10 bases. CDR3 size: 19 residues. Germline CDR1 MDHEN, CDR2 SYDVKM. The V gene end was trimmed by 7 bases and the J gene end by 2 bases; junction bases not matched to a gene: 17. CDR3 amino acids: CASTPFRDRGFSPGNTIYF. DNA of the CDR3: TGTGCCAGCACCCCGTTCCGGGACAGGGGTTTTTCCCCTGGAAACACCATATATTTT.

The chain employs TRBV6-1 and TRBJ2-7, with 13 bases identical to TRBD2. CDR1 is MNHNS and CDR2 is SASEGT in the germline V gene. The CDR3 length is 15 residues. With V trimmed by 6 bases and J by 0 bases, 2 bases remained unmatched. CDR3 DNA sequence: TGTGCCAGCAGAACTAGCGGGGGGGCCTCCTACGAGCAGTACTTC. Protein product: CASRTSGGASYEQYF.

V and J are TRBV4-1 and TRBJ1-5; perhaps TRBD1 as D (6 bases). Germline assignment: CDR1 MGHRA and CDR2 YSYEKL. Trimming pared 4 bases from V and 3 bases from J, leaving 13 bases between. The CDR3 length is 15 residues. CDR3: CASSRRTGYNQPQHF. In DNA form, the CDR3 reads TGCGCCAGCAGCCGCCGAACAGGGTACAATCAGCCCCAGCATTTT.

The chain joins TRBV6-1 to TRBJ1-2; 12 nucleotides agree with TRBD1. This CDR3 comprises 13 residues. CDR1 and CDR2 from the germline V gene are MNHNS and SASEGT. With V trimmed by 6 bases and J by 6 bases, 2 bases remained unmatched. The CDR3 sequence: CASSRDRGHGYTF. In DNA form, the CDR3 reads TGTGCCAGCAGCCGGGACAGGGGGCATGGCTACACCTTC.

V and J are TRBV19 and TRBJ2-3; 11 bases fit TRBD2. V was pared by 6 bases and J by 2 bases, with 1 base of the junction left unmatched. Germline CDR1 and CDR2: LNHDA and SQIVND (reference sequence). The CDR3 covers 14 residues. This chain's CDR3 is CASRLAGVTDTQYF. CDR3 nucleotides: TGTGCCAGTAGACTAGCGGGGGTCACAGATACGCAGTATTTT. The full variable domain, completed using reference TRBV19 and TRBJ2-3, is DGGITQSPKYLFRKEGQNVTLSCEQNLNHDAMYWYRQDPGQGLRLIYYSQIVNDFQKGDIAEGYSVSREKKESFPLTVTSAQKNPTAFYLCASRLAGVTDTQYFGPGTRLTVL.

CDR3 sequence (DNA): TGTGCCAGCAGTTCTCACGGACTATCAGGAAACACTGAAGCTTTCTTT. Translated: CASSSHGLSGNTEAFF. The chain couples TRBV28 to TRBJ1-1; D call uncertain. This CDR3 has 16 amino acids. Germline assignment: CDR1 MDHEN and CDR2 SYDVKM. The ends were cut back, 4 bases at V and 2 bases at J, with 17 bases in the middle.

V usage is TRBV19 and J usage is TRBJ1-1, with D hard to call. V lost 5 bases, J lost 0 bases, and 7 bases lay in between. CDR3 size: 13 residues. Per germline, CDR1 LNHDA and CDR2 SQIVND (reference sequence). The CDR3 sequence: CASSLTVNTEAFF. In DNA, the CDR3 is TGTGCCAGTAGTTTAACAGTGAACACTGAAGCTTTCTTT.

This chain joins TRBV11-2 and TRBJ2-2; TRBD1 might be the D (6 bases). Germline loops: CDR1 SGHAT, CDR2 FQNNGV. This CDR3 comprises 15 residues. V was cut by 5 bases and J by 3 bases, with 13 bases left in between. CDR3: CASSQGTRYTGELFF. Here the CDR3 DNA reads TGTGCCAGCAGCCAAGGGACACGCTACACCGGGGAGCTGTTTTTT.

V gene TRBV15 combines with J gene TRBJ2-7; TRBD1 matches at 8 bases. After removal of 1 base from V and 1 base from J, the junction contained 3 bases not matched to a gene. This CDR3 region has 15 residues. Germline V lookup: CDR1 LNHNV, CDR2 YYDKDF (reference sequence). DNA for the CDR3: TGTGCCACCAGCAGAGGAACAGGGGGTTCCTACGAGCAGTACTTC. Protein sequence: CATSRGTGGSYEQYF. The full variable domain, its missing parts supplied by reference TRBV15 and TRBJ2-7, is DAMVIQNPRYQVTQFGKPVTLSCSQTLNHNVMYWYQQKSSQAPKLLFHYYDKDFNNEADTPDNFQSRRPNTSFCFLDIRSPGLGDTAMYLCATSRGTGGSYEQYFGPGTRLTVT.

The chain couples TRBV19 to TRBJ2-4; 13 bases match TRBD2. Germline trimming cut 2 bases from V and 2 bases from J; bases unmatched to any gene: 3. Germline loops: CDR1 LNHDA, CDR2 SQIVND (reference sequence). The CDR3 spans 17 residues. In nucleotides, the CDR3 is TGTGCCAGTAGTATACCGGGACTAGCGGGAACCAAAAACATTCAGTACTTC. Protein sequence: CASSIPGLAGTKNIQYF.

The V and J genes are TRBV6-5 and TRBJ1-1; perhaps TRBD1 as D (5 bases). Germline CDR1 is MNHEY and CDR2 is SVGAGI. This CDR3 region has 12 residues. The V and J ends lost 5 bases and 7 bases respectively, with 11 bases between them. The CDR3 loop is CASSPRRGEAFF. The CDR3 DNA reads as TGTGCCAGCAGTCCCAGGAGGGGTGAAGCTTTCTTT.

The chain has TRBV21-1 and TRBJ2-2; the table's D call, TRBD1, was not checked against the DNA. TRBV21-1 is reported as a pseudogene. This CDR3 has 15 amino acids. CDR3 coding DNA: TGTGCCAGCTTCGTACCGGGACAGAACACCGGGGAGCTGTTTTTT. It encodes CASFVPGQNTGELFF.

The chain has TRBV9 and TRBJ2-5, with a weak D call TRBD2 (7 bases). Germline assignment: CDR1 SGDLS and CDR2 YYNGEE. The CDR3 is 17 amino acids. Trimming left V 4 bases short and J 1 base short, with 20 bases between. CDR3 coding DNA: TGTGCCAGCAGCTGGCGGGACACTAGGACTAGCCAAGAGACCCAGTACTTC. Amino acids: CASSWRDTRTSQETQYF. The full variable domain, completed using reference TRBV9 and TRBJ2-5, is DSGVTQTPKHLITATGQRVTLRCSPRSGDLSVYWYQQSLDQGLQFLIQYYNGEERAKGNILERFSAQQFPDLHSELNLSSLELGDSALYFCASSWRDTRTSQETQYFGPGTRLLVL.

The CDR3 DNA follows: TGTGCCAGCAGTTCGGACAGCCCACGGGGCAATCAGCCCCAGCATTTT. This codes for CASSSDSPRGNQPQHF. The chain joins TRBV27 to TRBJ1-5; D might be TRBD1 (6 bases). The germline V gene encodes CDR1 MNHEY and CDR2 SMNVEV (reference sequence). The CDR3 length is 16 residues. Trimming removed 4 bases at V and 2 bases at J, with 15 bases between.